This is a list of T cell receptor beta chains from one sample in a study of cytomegalovirus exposure and HLA in healthy donors. The data were produced by immunoSEQ multiplex PCR, yet TCRdb's version contains in-frame clones alone and is incomplete. The sample consists of about 150,000 clones, around three quarters of them appearing once. Sequenced input: PBMCs. The receptors here all came from a woman aged 60-70 years in good health and CMV-seropositive. CDR3s include the opening cysteine and the closing phenylalanine or tryptophan. The D gene is left open where the match is weak. Not all rows give a size; the values are once, few, many and, for expanded clones, a class.

>TRBJ2-5|.|.|TRBV27
TGTGCCAGCCGAAGAGGTAGTTTCCAAGAGACCCAGTACTTC
CASRRGSFQETQYF
>TRBJ1-1|.|.|TRBV5-8
TGTGCCAGCAGCTTGCTGAGTCACACTGAAGCTTTCTTT
CASSLLSHTEAFF
>TRBJ1-2|.|.|TRBV27
TGTGCCAGCAGTTCAACTGCCGGGGGAAAAAGGGGTGGCTACACCTTC
CASSSTAGGKRGGYTF
>TRBJ1-4|.|.|TRBV29-1
TGCAGCGTTGAAGAAGAGCTAGGCAAGAGCGGCAAGCAAAAACTGTTTTTT
CSVEEELGKSGKQKLFF
>TRBJ1-5|.|TRBD1|TRBV6-6
TGTGCCAGCACCGACAGGGTCCCTTATAGCAATCAGCCCCAGCATTTT
CASTDRVPYSNQPQHF
>TRBJ1-2|few|.|TRBV7-9
TGTGCCAGCAGCTACCGAGGAGGCGGCAGGGAGGTGCTATCTGGTGGCTACACCTTC
CASSYRGGGREVLSGGYTF
>TRBJ1-1|once|TRBD1|TRBV20-1
TGCAGTGCCCCACAGGGGGAAGCTTTCTTT
CSAPQGEAFF
>TRBJ2-7|.|.|TRBV2
TGTGCCAGCAACTCCTACTACGAGCAGTACTTC
CASNSYYEQYF
>TRBJ2-7|.|.|TRBV9
TGTGCCAGCAGCGTGAACGGTCTCTCCTACGAGCAGTACTTC
CASSVNGLSYEQYF
>TRBJ1-1|.|.|TRBV5-1
TGCGCCAGCAGCTTGGCCACGGGAATCGGAGGCACTGAAGCTTTCTTT
CASSLATGIGGTEAFF
>TRBJ1-1|once|.|TRBV18
TGTGCCAGCTCACCAATGGACTCAATGAACACTGAAGCTTTCTTT
CASSPMDSMNTEAFF
>TRBJ1-2|.|TRBD1|TRBV27
TGTGCCAGCAGTTTGTTGCCCAGGGGGCTCTATGGCTACACCTTC
CASSLLPRGLYGYTF
>TRBJ2-7|.|TRBD1|TRBV28
TGTGCCAGCAGTCCTCCGACAGGGAACTCCTACGAGCAGTACTTC
CASSPPTGNSYEQYF
>TRBJ2-1|few|TRBD2|TRBV5-1
TGCGCCAGCAGCGTGGGACTAGCGTACAATGAGCAGTTCTTC
CASSVGLAYNEQFF
>TRBJ2-7|few|TRBD2|TRBV6-5
TGTGCCAGCAGCCTGCGGGAGGGAAGCTCCTACGAGCAGTACTTC
CASSLREGSSYEQYF
>TRBJ1-6|few|TRBD1|TRBV2
TGTGCCAGCAGAATGACAGGGATTGATTCACCCCTCCACTTT
CASRMTGIDSPLHF
>TRBJ1-2|few|TRBD1|TRBV6-6
TGTGCCAGCAGTGGACAGGGGGCTTTCTATGGCTACACCTTC
CASSGQGAFYGYTF
>TRBJ1-2|.|.|TRBV9
TGTGCCAGCAGCGTAGGGCAGGTCTATGGCTACACCTTC
CASSVGQVYGYTF
>TRBJ2-1|.|TRBD2|TRBV19
TGTGCCAGTAGTATAGCGGGTCTAGCGTGGGAGGGGTACAATGAGCAGTTCTTC
CASSIAGLAWEGYNEQFF
>TRBJ2-7|.|.|TRBV7-2
TGTGCCAGCAGCTTAGGTAGAGGAGCCCACGAGCAGTACTTC
CASSLGRGAHEQYF
>TRBJ2-2|few|.|TRBV21-1
TGTGCCAGCACCATTACTGGACAGGCCCTATACGGCACCGGGGAGCTGTTTTTT
CASTITGQALYGTGELFF
>TRBJ2-2|few|TRBD2|TRBV27
TGTGCCAGTACCGGGACTAGCGGAATCACCGGGGAGCTGTTTTTT
CASTGTSGITGELFF
>TRBJ1-2|.|TRBD1|TRBV5-1
TGCGCCAGCAGCTGGACCCCGGGACAGGGGAATGGCTACACCTTC
CASSWTPGQGNGYTF
>TRBJ2-7|few|TRBD2|TRBV5-6
TGTGCCAGCAGCTGGGGACTAGCGGGGACCTCCTACGAGCAGTACTTC
CASSWGLAGTSYEQYF
>TRBJ2-7|.|TRBD2|TRBV2
TGTGCCAGCAGTGAGGCGGGACTAGCGGGAGTTGAGCAGTACTTC
CASSEAGLAGVEQYF
>TRBJ2-1|.|TRBD2|TRBV6-4
TGTGCCAGCAGTGATACCGGGACTAGCCTGGGTGGTGAGCAGTTCTTC
CASSDTGTSLGGEQFF
>TRBJ1-2|.|TRBD1|TRBV6-5
TGTGCCAGCACGTCGGACAGGGATACCTACACCTTC
CASTSDRDTYTF
>TRBJ2-5|.|TRBD2|TRBV6-5
TGTGCCAGCAGTCCTAGCGGGCCGCAAGAGACCCAGTACTTC
CASSPSGPQETQYF
>TRBJ1-1|.|.|TRBV18
TGTGCCAGCTCACCACCTCCGACGGGGAACACTGAAGCTTTCTTT
CASSPPPTGNTEAFF
>TRBJ2-3|.|TRBD2|TRBV5-1
TGCGCCAGCAGCTTGGCAGGGGTAAGCGGGAGTGCAGATACGCAGTATTTT
CASSLAGVSGSADTQYF
>TRBJ1-5|.|.|TRBV30
TGTGCCTGTCGGGGTGGGGGCAATCAGCCCCAGCATTTT
CACRGGGNQPQHF
>TRBJ2-7|once|.|TRBV10-2
TGCGCCAGCAGTGAGTGGGGGCAGGGGGAGCAGTACTTC
CASSEWGQGEQYF
>TRBJ2-7|few|.|TRBV19
TGTGCCAGTAGTATACCAGGGTTCGGGGAGCAGTACTTC
CASSIPGFGEQYF
>TRBJ2-1|.|.|TRBV5-1
TGCGCCAGCAGCTTGAGCGGCAATGAGCAGTTCTTC
CASSLSGNEQFF
>TRBJ1-2|.|.|TRBV18
TGTGCCAGCTCACCAATGAGGAACGGCTATGGCTACACCTTC
CASSPMRNGYGYTF
>TRBJ1-2|.|TRBD1|TRBV27
TGTGCCAGCAGGGGACAGTTCTATGGCTACACCTTC
CASRGQFYGYTF
>TRBJ2-7|.|TRBD1|TRBV28
TGTGCCACCGGGGGAGACAGGGGGTTCGTCGAGCAGTACTTC
CATGGDRGFVEQYF
>TRBJ2-1|once|TRBD1|TRBV2
TGTGCCAGTAACCTGGACAGGGGGAATTACAATGAGCAGTTCTTC
CASNLDRGNYNEQFF
>TRBJ1-2|few|TRBD1|TRBV6-5
TGTGCCAGCAGTTTCTACAGGGGAGACTATGGCTACACCTTC
CASSFYRGDYGYTF
>TRBJ1-1|few|TRBD1|TRBV6-6
TGTGCCAGCAGACTGAGGGACAGACACCCGAACACTGAAGCTTTCTTT
CASRLRDRHPNTEAFF